These 21 T cell receptor beta chains share one sample of origin, sequenced in a study of T cell changes during pregnancy in multiple sclerosis. Sequenced by immunoSEQ multiplex PCR; TCRdb stores in-frame clones only, minus some. This table has about 59,000 clones, less than 95% appearing once. Sample: CD8+ T cells from peripheral blood mononuclear cells, taken after pregnancy. The receptors stem from a female donor with multiple sclerosis, enrolled in a pregnancy study.

The CDR3, as DNA: TGTGCCAGCAGCTGGGGGGGGGCCCACGAGCAGTACTTC. Translating it yields CASSWGGAHEQYF. This chain connects TRBV5-6 to TRBJ2-7, with D maybe TRBD2 (7 bases). This CDR3 is built from 13 residues. From germline, CDR1 is SGHDT and CDR2 YYEEEE. V lost 3 bases to trimming and J lost 5 bases, with 12 bases between them. Combining the CDR3 with reference TRBV5-6 and TRBJ2-7 gives the whole variable domain DAGVTQSPTHLIKTRGQQVTLRCSPKSGHDTVSWYQQALGQGPQFIFQYYEEEERQRGNFPDRFSGHQFPNYSSELNVNALLLGDSALYLCASSWGGAHEQYFGPGTRLTVT.

V and J are TRBV19 and TRBJ1-1, with D perhaps TRBD1 (5 bases). Trimming left V 3 bases short and J 7 bases short, with 12 bases between. The CDR3 totals 13 residues. CDR1 and CDR2 (germline): LNHDA, SQIVND (reference sequence). The CDR3 protein is CASSIGTVNEAFF. Here the CDR3 DNA reads TGTGCCAGTAGTATTGGGACTGTGAATGAAGCTTTCTTT.

The chain combines TRBV7-2 with TRBJ2-7; D call uncertain. This CDR3 region has 11 residues. Germline loops: CDR1 SGHTA, CDR2 FQGNSA. Deletions cut 5 bases from V and 5 bases from J, with 7 bases between. The CDR3 sequence is CASSPSHEQYF. In nucleotides, the CDR3 is TGTGCCAGCAGCCCTTCCCACGAGCAGTACTTC.

V is TRBV6-1 and J is TRBJ2-5; 11 bases line up with TRBD2. The CDR3 runs to 15 residues. V shed 7 bases and J 2 bases; nucleotides not matched to a gene: 6. The germline V gene has CDR1 MNHNS and CDR2 SASEGT. CDR3 in amino acids: CASTIAGGPQETQYF. The DNA of the CDR3 is TGTGCCAGCACCATAGCGGGAGGGCCACAAGAGACCCAGTACTTC.

Here the CDR3 reads CASSETGTGMGNEQFF. The CDR3 nucleotides are TGTGCCAGCAGTGAAACCGGGACAGGGATGGGCAATGAGCAGTTCTTC. The V call is TRBV27, the J call TRBJ2-1; TRBD1 matches 9 bases. This CDR3 region has 16 residues. Germline CDR1 is MNHEY and CDR2 is SMNVEV (reference sequence). V dropped 5 bases and J dropped 6; count of bases not matched to a gene: 11.

The CDR3 DNA sequence: TGTGCCAGCAACGGACAGGGCGTCGAGCAGTACTTC. Translating gives CASNGQGVEQYF. The rearrangement uses TRBV6-5 and TRBJ2-7; 8 bases agree with TRBD1. Trimming took 7 bases from V and 6 from J; bases not matched to a gene: 5. CDR1 and CDR2 (germline): MNHEY, SVGAGI. This CDR3 is 12 amino acids long.

This clone was counted only a few times. The chain links TRBV27 to TRBJ2-1; TRBD2 is a possible D gene (5 bases). Trimming removed 1 base from V and 3 bases from J, with 10 bases in between. The CDR3 has 15 residues. CDR1 is MNHEY, CDR2 SMNVEV, per germline (reference sequence). This CDR3 reads CASSLWESYYNEQFF. The CDR3 region has the DNA TGTGCCAGCAGTTTATGGGAGAGCTACTACAATGAGCAGTTCTTC.

The rearrangement joins TRBV5-6 to TRBJ2-5; perhaps TRBD2 as D (5 bases). V shed 0 bases and J shed 2 bases, with 8 bases lying between them. Germline V gene data show CDR1 as SGHDT and CDR2 as YYEEEE. CDR3 length: 14 residues. CDR3: CASSLETGQETQYF. The CDR3 bases are TGTGCCAGCAGCTTGGAGACGGGGCAAGAGACCCAGTACTTC.

V is TRBV19 and J is TRBJ1-5; D is unclear. Looked up from germline, CDR1 is LNHDA and CDR2 is SQIVND (reference sequence). This CDR3 is built from 15 residues. With 3 bases removed from V and 2 bases from J, the gap between germline ends came to 11 bases. The CDR3 sequence: CASSIVLRGNQPQHF. CDR3 sequence (DNA): TGTGCCAGTAGTATTGTCTTGAGGGGCAATCAGCCCCAGCATTTT.

V usage is TRBV9 and J usage is TRBJ2-1; 7 bases are a match to TRBD2. Looked up from germline, CDR1 is SGDLS and CDR2 is YYNGEE. This CDR3 spans 18 amino acids. The junction had 14 bases not matched to a gene; V was cut back by 3 bases and J by 2 bases. CDR3: CASSGGAHGGEPYNEQFF. The CDR3 nucleotides read TGTGCCAGCAGCGGAGGGGCCCATGGGGGGGAGCCCTACAATGAGCAGTTCTTC.

The gene calls are TRBV7-9 and TRBJ2-1; 9 nucleotides match TRBD1. In germline, CDR1 is SEHNR, CDR2 FQNEAQ (reference sequence). After removal of 5 bases from V and 3 bases from J, the junction contained 14 bases not matched to a gene. The CDR3 extends over 18 amino acids. The CDR3 is CASSLPVSRTGVYNEQFF. The DNA for the CDR3 is TGTGCCAGCAGCCTACCGGTATCGAGGACAGGGGTCTACAATGAGCAGTTCTTC.

V usage is TRBV6-6 and J usage is TRBJ2-7, with 11 positions matching TRBD2. The ends lost 2 bases at V and 3 bases at J; junction bases unmatched: 0. The CDR3 is 14 amino acids. The germline gives CDR1 MNHNY, CDR2 SVGAGI (reference sequence). The CDR3 sequence is CASSYGTSGYEQYF. CDR3 nucleotides: TGTGCCAGCAGTTACGGGACTAGCGGCTACGAGCAGTACTTC.

The DNA for the CDR3 is TGTGCCAGCTCACCCACAGGGGAAACTGAAGCTTTCTTT. As protein: CASSPTGETEAFF. This rearrangement joins TRBV18 to TRBJ1-1, with 7 bases aligning to TRBD1. Per the germline V gene, CDR1 is KGHSH and CDR2 is LQKENI. The length of the CDR3 is 13 residues. V dropped 3 bases and J dropped 5; count of bases not matched to a gene: 3.

The chain has TRBV9 and TRBJ2-7, with TRBD2 matching over 7 bases. Germline V gene lookup returns CDR1 SGDLS and CDR2 YYNGEE. The ends lost 2 bases at V and 0 bases at J; junction bases unmatched: 2. CDR3 length: 14 residues. CDR3 sequence reads: CASSVGTTSYEQYF. In DNA, the CDR3 is TGTGCCAGCAGCGTGGGGACTACCTCCTACGAGCAGTACTTC. Full variable domain (rest looked up from reference TRBV9 and TRBJ2-7): DSGVTQTPKHLITATGQRVTLRCSPRSGDLSVYWYQQSLDQGLQFLIQYYNGEERAKGNILERFSAQQFPDLHSELNLSSLELGDSALYFCASSVGTTSYEQYFGPGTRLTVT.

The rearrangement joins TRBV7-9 to TRBJ2-1; TRBD2 agrees at 7 bases. CDR1 and CDR2 from the germline V gene are SEHNR and FQNEAQ (reference sequence). The CDR3 spans 15 residues. V lost 6 bases and J lost 6; bases outside the gene matches: 11. CDR3 loop: CASRRYGEGGNEQFF. The CDR3 DNA reads TGTGCCAGCAGACGGTATGGGGAGGGAGGCAATGAGCAGTTCTTC.

This chain uses TRBV9 with TRBJ1-2; 10 bases match TRBD1. Per germline, CDR1 SGDLS and CDR2 YYNGEE. The J segment lost 0 bases and the V segment lost 0 bases, leaving 5 bases of the junction unmatched. This CDR3 has 17 residues. CDR3 sequence: CASSVGDRGRANYGYTF. The CDR3 DNA reads as TGTGCCAGCAGCGTAGGGGACAGGGGCCGAGCTAACTATGGCTACACCTTC.

V and J are TRBV28 and TRBJ1-2; 7 bases match TRBD1. The CDR3 has 13 amino acids. CDR1 and CDR2 from the germline V gene are MDHEN and SYDVKM. V lost 5 bases and J lost 8; bases outside the gene matches: 8. CDR3 in DNA: TGTGCCAGCAGTCCTGACAGGGCTGAAGGCTACACCTTC. Amino acid sequence: CASSPDRAEGYTF.

The chain employs TRBV5-1 and TRBJ2-3; D is uncertain. Germline CDR1 is SGHRS and CDR2 is YFSETQ. The V gene lost 3 bases and the J gene lost 1 base, with 6 bases spanning the gap. This CDR3 has 13 amino acids. DNA for the CDR3: TGCGCCAGCAGCTCCAGCGGCACAGATACGCAGTATTTT. Amino acids: CASSSSGTDTQYF.

The V gene is TRBV7-9, the J gene TRBJ2-1; 10 positions match TRBD2. V lost 11 bases to trimming and J lost 2 bases; unmatched junction nucleotides: 6. Germline assignment: CDR1 SEHNR and CDR2 FQNEAQ (reference sequence). The CDR3 is 14 residues long. The DNA for the CDR3 is TGTGCCGCGCTAGCGGGAGAAGCCTACAATGAGCAGTTCTTC. It is translated as CAALAGEAYNEQFF.

This chain links TRBV7-9 with TRBJ2-7; 8 nucleotides line up with TRBD1. The CDR3 covers 14 residues. Per germline, CDR1 SEHNR and CDR2 FQNEAQ (reference sequence). The V segment lost 1 base and the J segment 5 bases; nucleotides outside the gene matches: 4. Here the CDR3 reads CASSLVGTGDEQYF. In DNA form, the CDR3 reads TGTGCCAGCAGCTTAGTGGGGACAGGTGACGAGCAGTACTTC.

V gene TRBV7-8 combines with J gene TRBJ2-7; weak D call: TRBD2 (6 bases). Germline V gene lookup returns CDR1 SGHVS and CDR2 FQNEAQ. V lost 7 bases to trimming and J lost 5 bases, with 27 bases between them. The CDR3 sequence is 17 residues long. CDR3 in amino acids: CASTRFARGDPENEQYF. The CDR3 DNA is TGTGCCAGCACCCGATTCGCGCGCGGGGACCCGGAGAACGAGCAGTACTTC.